Below are 26 T cell receptor beta chains sequenced from a single sample in a study of cytomegalovirus exposure and HLA in healthy donors. TCRdb keeps only in-frame clones here, not all; method: immunoSEQ multiplex PCR. In the table there are roughly 310,000 clones, over 75% of which are singletons. Sequencing was carried out using PBMCs. Receptors originate from a young man in good health and CMV-seronegative.

The genes are TRBV11-2 and TRBJ2-4; D may be TRBD2 (6 bases). V lost 1 base, J lost 5 bases, and 15 bases lay in between. Germline CDR1 SGHAT, CDR2 FQNNGV. This CDR3 contains 16 residues. CDR3 nucleotide sequence: TGTGCCAGCAGCTTAGTACTAGCCGGGGGTCAAAACATTCAGTACTTC. It specifies CASSLVLAGGQNIQYF.

J is TRBJ2-7 and V is TRBV5-1; TRBD2 is a possible D gene (5 bases). V was trimmed by 0 bases and J by 3 bases, leaving 19 bases between them. Germline lookup yields CDR1 SGHRS and CDR2 YFSETQ. The CDR3 totals 17 residues. In DNA, the CDR3 is TGCGCCAGCAGCTTGGGACGATCATATGGAGGCAGCTACGAGCAGTACTTC. Residues: CASSLGRSYGGSYEQYF.

The gene calls are TRBV29-1 and TRBJ1-1; 8 positions match TRBD1. Germline V gene lookup returns CDR1 SQVTM and CDR2 ANQGSEA. The ends lost 7 bases at V and 1 base at J; junction bases unmatched: 14. CDR3 length equals 16 residues. This CDR3 is CSAPTGRGLGNTEAFF. CDR3 nucleotide sequence: TGCAGCGCGCCCACGGGCAGGGGGCTTGGGAACACTGAAGCTTTCTTT.

This rearrangement joins TRBV6-6 to TRBJ1-2; 7 positions agree with TRBD1. V lost 5 bases, J lost 1 base, and 7 bases stayed unmatched. Germline V lookup: CDR1 MNHNY, CDR2 SVGAGI (reference sequence). This CDR3 region has 15 residues. The CDR3 DNA follows: TGTGCCAGCAGTAGCGGACAGGTCAATAACTATGGCTACACCTTC. The encoded protein is CASSSGQVNNYGYTF.

The chain is built from TRBV2 and TRBJ1-5, with 7 nucleotides matching TRBD1. The V gene's germline CDR1 is SNHLY and CDR2 FYNNEI. J lost 4 bases, V lost 6 bases, and 15 bases had no gene match. The CDR3 spans 17 residues. The CDR3 region has the DNA TGTGCCAGCAGCCAGCCACGAGGACAGGCTAATAATCAGCCCCAGCATTTT. Protein product: CASSQPRGQANNQPQHF.

The chain carries TRBV5-6 and TRBJ1-2; no firm D call. This CDR3 spans 14 amino acids. Trimming left V 0 bases short and J 4 bases short, with 10 bases between. Germline V gene data show CDR1 as SGHDT and CDR2 as YYEEEE. CDR3 protein: CASSLGGRSYGYTF. The CDR3 coding sequence is TGTGCCAGCAGCTTGGGTGGCAGATCCTATGGCTACACCTTC.

A single count supports this clone. The chain uses TRBV5-5 and TRBJ1-5, with unresolved D. Germline-derived CDR1 and CDR2 are SGHKS and YYEKEE (reference sequence). Trimming removed 1 base from V and 2 bases from J, with 13 bases in between. The CDR3 sequence is 16 residues long. CDR3 sequence (DNA): TGTGCCAGCAGCTTGTTACCGGGGATCGGCAATCAGCCCCAGCATTTT. It translates to CASSLLPGIGNQPQHF.

This chain joins TRBV21-1 and TRBJ1-5; the D call TRBD1 from the table was never checked on the DNA. TRBV21-1 is recorded as a pseudogene. The CDR3 loop spans 15 amino acids. CDR3: CASSKPGQGNQPQHF. The CDR3, as DNA: TGTGCCAGCAGCAAACCGGGACAGGGCAATCAGCCCCAGCATTTT.

The genes are TRBV7-2 and TRBJ1-2; perhaps TRBD1 as D (5 bases). Germline assignment: CDR1 SGHTA and CDR2 FQGNSA. CDR3 length: 16 residues. Trimming stripped 3 bases from V and 6 bases from J, with 20 bases between. CDR3 DNA: TGTGCCAGCAGCTTGTTTTCGGCAGGGTTTACGGATGGCTACACCTTC. It is translated as CASSLFSAGFTDGYTF.

This chain connects TRBV4-1 to TRBJ1-2; a weak D match, TRBD1 (5 bases). The germline V and J ends were trimmed by 0 bases and 5 bases, with 13 bases remaining between them. The CDR3 runs to 15 residues. Germline assignment: CDR1 MGHRA and CDR2 YSYEKL. CDR3 DNA: TGCGCCAGCAGCCAAGATATAGCCAGGGAATATGGCTACACCTTC. This gives the protein CASSQDIAREYGYTF.

Points on this clone: It may be a read error: a sequence one base away is much more abundant. The rearrangement links TRBV20-1 to TRBJ2-7, with a weak D call TRBD1 (5 bases). The CDR3 is 11 amino acids. The V gene's germline CDR1 is DFQATT and CDR2 SNEGSKA (reference sequence). V was cut by 2 bases and J by 3 bases, with 5 bases left in between. CDR3 sequence (DNA): TGCAGTGCTAGACAGGGCTACGAGCAGTACTTC. Encoded protein: CSARQGYEQYF.

V is TRBV6-6 and J is TRBJ1-2, with a weak D call TRBD1 (6 bases). The CDR3 has 14 residues. Germline CDR1 is MNHNY and CDR2 is SVGAGI (reference sequence). With 2 bases removed from V and 6 bases from J, the gap between germline ends came to 13 bases. This CDR3 reads CASSYGQSSNGYTF. CDR3 DNA: TGTGCCAGCAGTTACGGACAGAGTTCCAATGGCTACACCTTC.

The chain combines TRBV7-2 with TRBJ1-2; 11 bases agree with TRBD1. In germline, CDR1 is SGHTA, CDR2 FQGNSA. The CDR3 is made up of 14 amino acids. The V and J ends lost 5 bases and 4 bases, in that order; junction bases with no gene match: 3. CDR3 sequence (DNA): TGTGCCAGCAGCCGGGACAGGGGGGGCTATGGCTACACCTTC. Its translation is CASSRDRGGYGYTF.

This chain connects TRBV13 to TRBJ1-6; no definite D call. V shed 3 bases and J shed 5 bases, with 8 bases lying between them. This CDR3 spans 14 amino acids. Germline V gene lookup returns CDR1 PRHDT and CDR2 FYEKMQ (reference sequence). CDR3 nucleotides: TGTGCCAGCAGCTTCGGCGGGAATAATTCACCCCTCCACTTT. Encoded protein: CASSFGGNNSPLHF.

The genes are TRBV7-2 and TRBJ2-7; D possibly corresponds to TRBD2 (5 bases). V gave up 5 bases and J gave up 13 bases, with 21 bases separating them. Germline values: CDR1 SGHTA, CDR2 FQGNSA. This CDR3 is 13 amino acids long. In DNA, the CDR3 is TGTGCCAGCAGCAGCTTAATCGAGGTCCGGGAATACTTC. As protein: CASSSLIEVREYF.

The CDR3 sequence: CASSPSYGYTF. The DNA of the CDR3 is TGTGCCAGCAGTCCCAGCTATGGCTACACCTTC. The gene calls are TRBV6-5 and TRBJ1-2; the D is unclear. Trimming shortened V by 5 bases and J by 4 bases, and 5 bases separated the two germline ends. In germline, CDR1 is MNHEY, CDR2 SVGAGI. The CDR3 totals 11 residues.

The rearrangement links TRBV2 to TRBJ1-1, with TRBD1 matching over 9 bases. CDR1 is SNHLY, CDR2 FYNNEI, per germline. J was trimmed by 5 bases and V by 3 bases; bases with no gene match: 7. The CDR3 extends over 15 amino acids. CDR3 DNA sequence: TGTGCCAGCAGTGAGAACAGGGGGCGCGGGACTGAAGCTTTCTTT. Translating it yields CASSENRGRGTEAFF.

The V gene is TRBV2, the J gene TRBJ1-2; D unclear. The CDR3 has 15 residues. V was cut by 4 bases and J by 2 bases, with 14 bases left in between. Germline V gives CDR1 SNHLY, CDR2 FYNNEI. CDR3 sequence: CASSAGLVINYGYTF. In DNA form, the CDR3 reads TGTGCCAGCAGTGCTGGACTGGTAATAAACTATGGCTACACCTTC. The full variable domain, completed using reference TRBV2 and TRBJ1-2, is EPEVTQTPSHQVTQMGQEVILRCVPISNHLYFYWYRQILGQKVEFLVSFYNNEISEKSEIFDDQFSVERPDGSNFTLKIRSTKLEDSAMYFCASSAGLVINYGYTFGSGTRLTVV.

V is TRBV5-4 and J is TRBJ1-6; D might be TRBD1 (5 bases). V was trimmed by 2 bases and J by 5 bases, leaving 11 bases between them. Germline V gene data show CDR1 as SGHNT and CDR2 as YYREEE (reference sequence). This CDR3 comprises 15 residues. CDR3 sequence reads: CASSFQGSNNSPLHF. DNA for the CDR3: TGTGCCAGCAGCTTTCAGGGAAGTAATAATTCACCCCTCCACTTT.

The chain uses TRBV4-3 and TRBJ2-7, with a possible D match to TRBD2 (6 bases). The ends were cut back, 1 base at V and 3 bases at J, with 16 bases in the middle. This CDR3 is 16 amino acids long. Germline CDR1 and CDR2: LGHNA and YSLEER. CDR3 DNA: TGCGCCAGCAGCCAAGGGAGGGGTTCGCCTTTCTACGAGCAGTACTTC. Its protein is CASSQGRGSPFYEQYF.

V and J are TRBV5-4 and TRBJ1-1; 8 bases fit TRBD1. The CDR3 runs to 16 residues. Germline trimming cut 4 bases from V and 2 bases from J; bases unmatched to any gene: 10. Germline lookup yields CDR1 SGHNT and CDR2 YYREEE (reference sequence). CDR3 bases: TGTGCCAGCAGCGACGGGACAGGTGGGATTAACACTGAAGCTTTCTTT. Protein sequence: CASSDGTGGINTEAFF.

The chain has TRBV6-1 and TRBJ1-1; D call uncertain. Germline values: CDR1 MNHNS, CDR2 SASEGT. With 7 bases removed from V and 10 bases from J, the gap between germline ends came to 13 bases. The CDR3 has 11 residues. CDR3 amino acids: CASKEMKRAFF. The CDR3 DNA sequence: TGTGCCAGCAAAGAAATGAAGAGAGCTTTCTTT.

The rearrangement uses TRBV13 and TRBJ1-3, with 11 positions matching TRBD1. Germline loops: CDR1 PRHDT, CDR2 FYEKMQ (reference sequence). This CDR3 contains 20 residues. V trimming: 5 bases; J trimming: 0 bases; junction bases outside the gene matches: 15. CDR3 loop: CASSPGFGTGGIFSGNTIYF. CDR3 nucleotides: TGTGCCAGCAGCCCCGGGTTTGGGACAGGGGGTATTTTCTCTGGAAACACCATATATTTT.

The chain couples TRBV7-9 to TRBJ2-3, with 9 bases lining up with TRBD2. Germline V gene data show CDR1 as SEHNR and CDR2 as FQNEAQ (reference sequence). The CDR3 sequence is 15 residues long. V shed 3 bases and J 1 base; nucleotides not matched to a gene: 2. The CDR3 sequence is CASSFPSGGTDTQYF. The CDR3 DNA sequence: TGTGCCAGCAGCTTTCCTAGCGGGGGCACAGATACGCAGTATTTT.

The V gene is TRBV23-1, the J gene TRBJ2-7; 8 nucleotides agree with TRBD1. TRBV23-1 is placed among ORFs of uncertain function. CDR3 length equals 14 residues. V was clipped by 4 bases and J by 5 bases; unmatched bases: 7. In DNA form, the CDR3 reads TGCGCCAGCAGTCGGACAGGGAATCTCAACGAGCAGTACTTC. Translated, it gives CASSRTGNLNEQYF.

This clone has more than one count but fewer than ten. The chain recombines TRBV6-5 with TRBJ1-6; D might be TRBD1 (6 bases). Trimming took 3 bases from V and 10 from J, leaving 19 bases between them. Germline CDR1 is MNHEY and CDR2 is SVGAGI. This CDR3 region has 16 residues. The CDR3 coding sequence is TGTGCCAGCAGTTATGCTACAGGGCCCTCAGCGTCACCCCTCCACTTT. Amino acids: CASSYATGPSASPLHF.